This is a list of T cell receptor beta chains from one sample in a study of T cells in Graves' hyperthyroidism and ophthalmopathy. Each CDR3 protein gets one entry after TCRdb re-called the multiplex PCR reads with MiXCR. The table records fewer than 350,000 distinct CDR3 sequences, less than 20% of them present only once. Input material: blood. The receptors stem from a man between 50 and 59 years old with Graves' ophthalmopathy. Each CDR3 is given with its conserved first and last residue. D genes are given only for firm matches.

cdr3_length,j_call,d_call,v_call,cdr3_aa
16,TRBJ1-5,-,TRBV28,CASSLPLGGVTQPQHF
19,TRBJ2-2,TRBD2,TRBV14,CASSQEVRLAPSSTRELFF
18,TRBJ2-7,-,TRBV2,CASSEALSSRGNSYEQYF
15,TRBJ2-7,-,TRBV28,CASSLRGQGKNEQYF
14,TRBJ1-1,TRBD1,TRBV3-1,CASSPPGQGGLAFF
15,TRBJ1-2,-,TRBV10-3,CAISESTVLSYGYTF
14,TRBJ2-2,TRBD2,TRBV7-9,CASSLAGVSGELFF
16,TRBJ2-4,TRBD1,TRBV15,CATSRGTGGNENIQYF
16,TRBJ2-2,TRBD2,TRBV6-1,CASSLTSLMNTGELFF
16,TRBJ1-5,TRBD1,TRBV28,CASSLSKKGANQPQHF
17,TRBJ1-1,TRBD1,TRBV5-1,CASSAGSGTGKYTEAFF
14,TRBJ2-7,TRBD2,TRBV7-2,CASSLSGNSYEQYF
12,TRBJ2-7,-,TRBV28,CASNKDIYEQYF
16,TRBJ2-3,TRBD1,TRBV6-1,CASSEGQGNVRFTQYF
16,TRBJ2-7,TRBD2,TRBV7-9,CASSRAAGGGVYEQYF
15,TRBJ2-1,-,TRBV6-1,CASKGGGNSYNEQFF
13,TRBJ1-1,-,TRBV25-1,CASRVPGRTEAFF
14,TRBJ1-5,-,TRBV12-3/TRBV12-4,CASRPGPGNQPQHF
14,TRBJ2-7,TRBD1,TRBV7-8,CASSSGTGVNEQYF
15,TRBJ1-5,TRBD1,TRBV20-1,CSASRQGGSNQPQHF
14,TRBJ1-1,-,TRBV2,CASSEMSSNTEAFF
18,TRBJ2-2,TRBD1,TRBV5-1,CASSLLVRRQGASGELFF
13,TRBJ2-7,-,TRBV6-2/TRBV6-3,CASSYGDGYEQYF
16,TRBJ2-2,TRBD2,TRBV9,CASSPTTSANTGELFF
14,TRBJ2-7,-,TRBV11-2,CASWGGTGSYEQYF
14,TRBJ2-3,TRBD2,TRBV12-5,CASGGTSGYDTQYF
15,TRBJ2-7,TRBD2,TRBV7-8,CASSAGTSGTDEQYF
15,TRBJ2-7,-,TRBV7-9,CASRPQVGGSYEQYF
13,TRBJ2-7,TRBD1,TRBV28,CASGRGQGYEQYF
14,TRBJ1-2,-,TRBV20-1,CSASAGTSNYGYTF
13,TRBJ2-7,-,TRBV6-1,CASSLKREYEQYF
16,TRBJ1-2,-,TRBV2,CASSLGREGTNYGYTF
14,TRBJ2-7,-,TRBV3-1,CASSPPGLGYEQYF
14,TRBJ1-5,TRBD1,TRBV6-1,CASGTGVLQQPQHF
16,TRBJ2-1,TRBD2,TRBV10-3,CAISEGASGRVNEQFF
15,TRBJ2-1,TRBD1,TRBV5-1,CASSPGTGHYNEQFF
13,TRBJ2-2,TRBD2,TRBV3-1,CASSWTSGGELFF
15,TRBJ2-3,-,TRBV29-1,CSVDGPRGVADTQYF
13,TRBJ2-1,-,TRBV2,CASRPDINNEQFF
16,TRBJ2-1,-,TRBV7-9,CASSLHSLSSYNEQFF